The 7 T cell receptor beta chains below were found in one sample sequenced in a study of T cell responses to AZD1222 COVID-19 vaccine. Generated by immunoSEQ multiplex PCR, the TCRdb table keeps only in-frame clones and is missing some. Of about 130,000 clones listed, about 85% are singletons. Specimen: peripheral blood, collected on day 0 of AZD1222 vaccination. These receptor sequences come from an adult in good health.

The genes are TRBV6-5 and TRBJ1-4; D gene unclear. CDR1 is MNHEY and CDR2 is SVGAGI in the germline V gene. The length of the CDR3 is 14 residues. Trimming took off 7 bases at V and 7 bases at J, with 16 bases between the two ends. CDR3 sequence: CASIDDGPLEKLFF. The CDR3 nucleotides are TGTGCCAGCATCGACGATGGTCCTCTTGAAAAACTGTTTTTT.

The chain has TRBV6-2 or TRBV6-3 and TRBJ2-5, with 11 bases matching TRBD2. The length of the CDR3 is 14 residues. V trimming: 4 bases; J trimming: 4 bases; junction bases outside the gene matches: 2. From germline, CDR1 is MNHEY and CDR2 SVGEGT. This chain's CDR3 is CASSWGTSGETQYF. As DNA, the CDR3 is TGTGCCAGCAGTTGGGGGACTAGCGGAGAGACCCAGTACTTC.

The rearrangement uses TRBV7-3 and TRBJ2-2; 9 positions match TRBD1. The CDR3 sequence is 15 residues long. Germline-derived CDR1 and CDR2 are SGHTA and FQGTGA. V gave up 4 bases and J gave up 6 bases; unmatched junction bases: 6. This chain's CDR3 is CASSSGQGSAGELFF. CDR3 in DNA: TGTGCCAGCAGCTCCGGACAGGGGAGTGCCGGGGAGCTGTTTTTT.

The chain carries TRBV4-3 and TRBJ1-2, with 10 bases matching TRBD1. Germline lookup yields CDR1 LGHNA and CDR2 YSLEER. This CDR3 is built from 15 residues. V lost 5 bases, J lost 7 bases, and 10 bases stayed unmatched. The CDR3 sequence is CASSAAGTGAGGYTF. CDR3 coding DNA: TGCGCCAGCAGCGCGGCCGGGACAGGGGCGGGTGGCTACACCTTC.

This clone appeared a single time. This sequence joins TRBV9 and TRBJ2-5; D is possibly TRBD1 or TRBD2 (5 bases each). Trimming cost V 2 bases and J 0 bases, with 11 bases left between them. The length of the CDR3 is 15 residues. Germline V gene lookup returns CDR1 SGDLS and CDR2 YYNGEE. The CDR3 is CASSVRPGHQETQYF. CDR3 sequence (DNA): TGTGCCAGCAGCGTTAGACCGGGACACCAAGAGACCCAGTACTTC.

The chain links TRBV3-1 (or the pseudogene TRBV3-2) to TRBJ2-1; D is ambiguous. The CDR3 contains 13 residues. V gave up 5 bases and J gave up 13 bases, with 18 bases separating them. Germline-derived CDR1 and CDR2 are LGHDT and YNNKEL (reference sequence). CDR3 in DNA: TGTGCCAGCAGCTTAGCTGACCCTACCCGCCAGTTCTTC. Amino acids: CASSLADPTRQFF.

V gene TRBV7-2 combines with J gene TRBJ2-2, with a tentative D call TRBD2 (5 bases). With 1 base removed from V and 6 bases from J, the gap between germline ends came to 9 bases. Germline assignment: CDR1 SGHTA and CDR2 FQGNSA. This CDR3 comprises 14 residues. CDR3 DNA: TGTGCCAGCAGCTTAGGAGGGCCGCCCGGGGAGCTGTTTTTT. The encoded protein is CASSLGGPPGELFF. The whole variable domain, remainder taken from reference TRBV7-2 and TRBJ2-2, is GAGVSQSPSNKVTEKGKDVELRCDPISGHTALYWYRQSLGQGLEFLIYFQGNSAPDKSGLPSDRFSAERTGGSVSTLTIQRTQQEDSAVYLCASSLGGPPGELFFGEGSRLTVL.